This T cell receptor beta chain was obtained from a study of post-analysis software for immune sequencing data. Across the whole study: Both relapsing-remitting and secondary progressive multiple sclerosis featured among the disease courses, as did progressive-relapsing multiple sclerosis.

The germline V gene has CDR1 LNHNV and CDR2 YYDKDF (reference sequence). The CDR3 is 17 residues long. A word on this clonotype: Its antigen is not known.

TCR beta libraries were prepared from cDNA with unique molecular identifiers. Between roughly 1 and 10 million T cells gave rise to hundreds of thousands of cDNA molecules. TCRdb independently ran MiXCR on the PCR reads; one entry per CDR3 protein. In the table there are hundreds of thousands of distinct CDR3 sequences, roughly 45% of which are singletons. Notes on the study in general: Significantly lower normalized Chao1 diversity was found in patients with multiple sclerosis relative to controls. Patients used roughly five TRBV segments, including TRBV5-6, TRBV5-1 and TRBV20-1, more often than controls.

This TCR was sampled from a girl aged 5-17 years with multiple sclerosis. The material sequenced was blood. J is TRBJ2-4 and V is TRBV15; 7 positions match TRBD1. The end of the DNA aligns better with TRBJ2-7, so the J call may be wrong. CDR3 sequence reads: CATSRVKQGQFSYEQYF. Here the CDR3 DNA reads TGTGCCACCAGCAGAGTCAAACAGGGACAGTTCTCCTACGAGCAGTACTTC.